Listed below are T cell receptor beta chains from one sample, sequenced in a study of CD8 T cells in ankylosing spondylitis. TCRdb re-called the 5' RACE reads with MiXCR, one entry per CDR3 protein. Found here are some 130,000 distinct CDR3 sequences, 12% to 15% of them singletons; the top ten hold under 3%. Sample: blood, either unsorted or a sorted T cell fraction (not recorded which). These receptor sequences come from a female donor with ankylosing spondylitis or in good health (not recorded which). CDR3s include the opening cysteine and the closing phenylalanine or tryptophan. D genes are given only for firm matches. Only some rows state a clone size, as once, few, many or a class for expanded clones.

j_gene | v_gene | d_gene | abundance | CDR3nt | CDR3aa
TRBJ2-5 | TRBV20-1 | . | many | TGCAGTGCGGGCAGAACCCAGGGGGAGACCCAGTACTTC | CSAGRTQGETQYF
TRBJ2-5 | TRBV20-1 | TRBD2 | few | TGCAGTGCACAGACTAGCGGGAGGGGTTTAGAGACCCAGTACTTC | CSAQTSGRGLETQYF
TRBJ1-1 | TRBV4-2 | . | many | TGTGCCAGCAGCCAAGATCCCGGGACTCAGCCTGAGGCTGAAGCTTTCTTT | CASSQDPGTQPEAEAFF
TRBJ2-5 | TRBV20-1 | . | . | TGCAGTGCTAATTCGGAGTACCAAGAGACCCAGTACTTC | CSANSEYQETQYF
TRBJ1-4 | TRBV6-1 | . | many | TGTGCCAGCTGGGTAGGATGGGGACAAGGCGAAAAACTGTTTTTT | CASWVGWGQGEKLFF
TRBJ2-3 | TRBV20-1 | . | . | TGCAGTGCTACGGACCCGGACACAGATACGCAGTATTTT | CSATDPDTDTQYF
TRBJ2-3 | TRBV12-3/TRBV12-4 | TRBD2 | . | TGTGCCAGCAGTTTTAGGGCTAGCGGGGGCGGCACAGATACGCAGTATTTT | CASSFRASGGGTDTQYF
TRBJ2-1 | TRBV27 | . | . | TGTGCCAGCAGAGGGAAAGGGGGGTATGAGCAGTTCTTC | CASRGKGGYEQFF
TRBJ1-2 | TRBV12-3/TRBV12-4 | . | many | TGTGCCAGCAGTTTAGATGGGATACGCTACACCTTC | CASSLDGIRYTF
TRBJ2-3 | TRBV10-3 | TRBD2 | few | TGTGCCATCAGTGCGGGAGGGGATACGCAGTATTTT | CAISAGGDTQYF
TRBJ1-5 | TRBV6-1 | TRBD1 | many | TGTGCCAGCGGAGACAGGGGCAATCAGCCCCAGCATTTT | CASGDRGNQPQHF
TRBJ2-7 | TRBV27 | TRBD1 | . | TGTGCCAGCAAGGGACAGGGGTCCTACCAGCAGTACTTC | CASKGQGSYQQYF
TRBJ2-4 | TRBV20-1 | TRBD2 | many | TGCAGTGCTAGAGATCAGATCCGGGAGGGAAACATTCAGTACTTC | CSARDQIREGNIQYF
TRBJ2-7 | TRBV20-1 | TRBD2 | . | TGCAGTGCTAGTAGCGGGAGGGGGATCTACGAGCAGTACTTC | CSASSGRGIYEQYF
TRBJ2-3 | TRBV20-1 | . | few | TGCAGTGCTCCTACAGGGTCGTGGACAGATACGCAGTATTTT | CSAPTGSWTDTQYF
TRBJ2-2 | TRBV4-1 | TRBD1 | . | TGCGCCAGCAGCCAAGCGCAGGGGGTTTGGACCGGGGAGCTGTTTTTT | CASSQAQGVWTGELFF
TRBJ2-3 | TRBV5-1 | TRBD1 | many | TGCGCCAGCAGCTTCGGGACAGGCACAGATACGCAGTATTTT | CASSFGTGTDTQYF
TRBJ1-1 | TRBV20-1 | . | many | TGCAGTGCTAGGGACAACACTGAAGCTTTCTTT | CSARDNTEAFF
TRBJ2-2 | TRBV11-3 | TRBD1 | . | TGTGCCAGCAGCCCCAGGACAGGGGAGTACACCGGGGAGCTGTTTTTT | CASSPRTGEYTGELFF
TRBJ2-2 | TRBV6-1 | . | . | TGTGCCAGCAGTGAAAAGGGGGGAGGTTTTGTCCAGGAGCTGTTTTTT | CASSEKGGGFVQELFF
TRBJ2-7 | TRBV4-1 | TRBD1 | few | TGCGCCAGCAGCCAAGTAGGGGACAGACCCTACGAGCAGTACTTC | CASSQVGDRPYEQYF
TRBJ1-1 | TRBV20-1 | . | . | TGCAGTGCTAGTAACGAGGGGGACGCTGAAGCTTTCTTT | CSASNEGDAEAFF
TRBJ2-1 | TRBV7-2 | TRBD2 | . | TGTGCCAGCAGCTTTAGCGGGGGCTCCTACAATGGGCAGTTCTTC | CASSFSGGSYNGQFF
TRBJ2-3 | TRBV20-1 | . | many | TGCAGTGCTCCCCAGGGGAGAGGGTTCACAGATACGCAGTATTTT | CSAPQGRGFTDTQYF
TRBJ2-1 | TRBV5-1 | . | many | TGCGCCAGCAGCTTGGTGCAGAATGAGCAGTTCTTC | CASSLVQNEQFF
TRBJ2-2 | TRBV5-1 | . | . | TGCGCCAGCAGACAGGGTTTTACCGGGGAGCTGTTTTTT | CASRQGFTGELFF
TRBJ2-4 | TRBV12-3/TRBV12-4 | . | . | TGTGCCAGCAGTTTAGCGGCCAAAAACATTCAGTACTTC | CASSLAAKNIQYF
TRBJ2-5 | TRBV30 | . | . | TGTGCCTGGAGTGTACTAGGCAGGGAGACCCAGTACTTC | CAWSVLGRETQYF
TRBJ1-1 | TRBV12-3/TRBV12-4 | . | . | TGTGCCAGCAGTTTCGGCAGTCGTTTTTACAACACTGAAGCTTTCTTT | CASSFGSRFYNTEAFF
TRBJ1-1 | TRBV7-3 | TRBD1 | few | TGTGCCAGCAGCTTAGGGACAGTTGGCACTGAAGCTTTCTTT | CASSLGTVGTEAFF
TRBJ1-1 | TRBV18 | . | . | TGTGCCAGCTCACCAACCGGGACACTGAACACTGAAGCTTTCTTT | CASSPTGTLNTEAFF
TRBJ2-3 | TRBV6-1 | TRBD2 | few | TGTGCCAGCAACATCGGGCTAGCGGGGACTACAGATACGCAGTATTTT | CASNIGLAGTTDTQYF
TRBJ2-1 | TRBV12-3/TRBV12-4 | . | . | TGTGCCAGCAGTACAGGGGGGAGGGCCCTCTACAATGAGCAGTTCTTC | CASSTGGRALYNEQFF
TRBJ2-7 | TRBV27 | TRBD1 | many | TGTGCCAGCTGGGACAGGGACTACGAGCAGTACTTC | CASWDRDYEQYF
TRBJ2-7 | TRBV10-3 | . | many | TGTGCCATCAGTGGGGGGGGGCCGGACCGTTTTACGGACGAGCAGTACTTC | CAISGGGPDRFTDEQYF
TRBJ2-2 | TRBV7-8 | . | . | TGTGCCAGCAGTGGGAGGCTTTTTTCCGCCGGGGAGCTGTTTTTT | CASSGRLFSAGELFF
TRBJ1-2 | TRBV10-3 | . | many | TGTGCCAGCGGTATCAGGCCAGAAGACTATGGCTACACCTTC | CASGIRPEDYGYTF
TRBJ2-7 | TRBV20-1 | . | few | TGCAGTGCTAGTTGGGACATCGACGAGCAGTACTTC | CSASWDIDEQYF
TRBJ2-7 | TRBV5-5 | TRBD2 | few | TGTGCCAGCAGCTCTCACCTTTGGGGCGGGAGATCCTACGAGCAGTACTTC | CASSSHLWGGRSYEQYF
TRBJ2-5 | TRBV6-6 | . | . | TGTGCCAGCAGCCGTTCAATGCAGGAGACCCAGTACTTC | CASSRSMQETQYF
TRBJ2-7 | TRBV12-3/TRBV12-4 | TRBD1 | . | TGTGCCAGCTCGGGGACAGGGAAGCGCGAGCAGTACTTC | CASSGTGKREQYF
TRBJ2-5 | TRBV7-8 | . | . | TGTGCCAGCAGCTCGGGGCTCCTGTCCGGGGAAGAGACCCAGTACTTC | CASSSGLLSGEETQYF
TRBJ2-5 | TRBV10-3 | TRBD1 | . | TGTGCCATCAGTGAGTCTGGACAGGGCGCAGAGACCCAGTACTTC | CAISESGQGAETQYF
TRBJ2-7 | TRBV6-6 | . | many | TGTGCCAGCAGCCCTCTAGGGGACGAGCAGTACTTC | CASSPLGDEQYF
TRBJ2-3 | TRBV6-1 | TRBD1 | many | TGTGCCAGCAGTGAGAGGGGGCGACCGTCCACAGATACGCAGTATTTT | CASSERGRPSTDTQYF
TRBJ2-3 | TRBV29-1 | . | . | TGCAGCGTTGAGGGCGCGATCACAGATACGCAGTATTTT | CSVEGAITDTQYF
TRBJ2-2 | TRBV4-2 | TRBD1 | few | TGTGCCAGCAGCCAATTGGGACAGGGGTTAGCCACCGGGGAGCTGTTTTTT | CASSQLGQGLATGELFF